Here is one TCR beta chain with its context. Its antigen is as yet unknown. The authors incorporated unique molecular identifiers into the TCR beta cDNA libraries. Once about 0.85 to 10 million T cells were used, hundreds of thousands of cDNA molecules resulted. A single record per CDR3 protein comes from TCRdb applying MiXCR to the PCR reads. The table shows about 540,000 distinct CDR3 sequences, with 34% occurring only once. The sample originates from a study of post-analysis software for immune sequencing data. Study details: The study covered relapsing-remitting, secondary progressive and progressive-relapsing courses of multiple sclerosis. Notes on the study in general: Analysis by F measure revealed that same-batch samples clustered strongly together. Controls showed significantly higher normalized Chao1 diversity than did multiple sclerosis patients. About five TRBV segments were more frequent in patients than controls; TRBV5-6, TRBV5-1 and TRBV20-1 belonged to this group.

The V gene's germline CDR1 is SGHRS and CDR2 YFSETQ. This CDR3 spans 13 amino acids. Trimming stripped 5 bases from V and 7 bases from J, with 16 bases between. The V gene is TRBV5-1, the J gene TRBJ2-7; D uncertain. The TCR comes from a girl aged 2 to 17 with multiple sclerosis. The sequencing input was blood. CDR3: CASSEERAREQYF. The CDR3, as DNA: TGCGCCAGCAGTGAGGAAAGAGCACGGGAGCAGTACTTC.